The T cell receptor beta chain under discussion was sequenced for a study of blood T cell repertoires in COVID-19. Study-wide background: COVID-19 samples, acute and convalescent, were from the United States, Italy and Spain.

Enrolled through a virtual design, the participants were between about 18 and 100 years of age and came from some 25 US areas. Cohort 3 recovered donors had two negative PCRs, clearance, or symptom resolution. Under the authors' procedure: Amplifying reference gene primers gave estimates of nucleated cell counts. Profiling relied on immunoSEQ multiplex PCR, and the TCRdb table lists in-frame clones only, not all of them. That table gives V, J and clone size, and the DNA gave D and trimming. Found here are 150,000 to 200,000 clones, approximately 83% of them singletons; the top ten hold 10% to 15%. Germline V gene sequence: CDR1 SGHTA, CDR2 FQGTGA. With 5 bases removed from V and 8 bases from J, the gap between germline ends came to 19 bases. The CDR3 covers 15 residues.

The sample taken for sequencing was PBMCs or T cells enriched from blood (not recorded which). This rearrangement joins TRBV7-3 to TRBJ2-1; D is unclear. This receptor was identified in a woman between 55 and 75 years old who had recovered from COVID-19. CDR3 amino acids: CASSPDPRAEDEQFF. In DNA form, the CDR3 reads TGTGCCAGCAGCCCCGACCCGCGAGCCGAGGATGAGCAGTTCTTC.